This T cell receptor (beta chain) was found in a study of blood T cell repertoires in COVID-19. Study-level background: T cells, B-cell-depleted T cells, or PBMCs supplied cDNA or gDNA.

Original data processing: Scientists estimated how many nucleated cells there were by amplifying reference gene primers. Here immunoSEQ multiplex PCR was the method, and the copy in TCRdb shows in-frame clones only, minus some. V and J calls and clone size are copied from that table; D and trimming were computed from the DNA. The sample shows approximately 160,000 clones, around 77% of them seen only once. This CDR3 is 17 amino acids long. V lost 2 bases and J lost 3, with 17 bases in between. Per germline, CDR1 ENHRY and CDR2 SYGVKD. Source material: peripheral blood. The TCR originated in a man in his 70s with acute or convalescent COVID-19. The chain couples TRBV10-3 to TRBJ2-1, with a tentative D call TRBD1 (6 bases). CDR3 in amino acids: CAISEDQGTSGYNEQFF. DNA of the CDR3: TGTGCCATCAGTGAGGACCAGGGGACATCCGGCTACAATGAGCAGTTCTTC.